The present entry profiles one T cell receptor (beta chain) with its context. CDR1 and CDR2 (germline): SNHLY, FYNNEI. The CDR3 sequence is 14 residues long. Trimming pared 1 base from V and 4 bases from J, leaving 10 bases between. These data are taken from a study of blood T cell repertoires in COVID-19. Sequencing used immunoSEQ multiplex PCR; TCRdb keeps in-frame clones, though not all of them. The data contain about 160,000 clones, 70% to 90% of them seen just once; the ten biggest clones take up around 0.6%. This chain connects TRBV2 to TRBJ1-1, with no clear D. The sequenced material came from peripheral blood. The receptor's source is a man aged 60 to 69 with COVID-19, enrolled during active disease. The CDR3: CASSEVLQATEAFF. CDR3 sequence (DNA): TGTGCCAGCAGTGAAGTGCTTCAGGCCACTGAAGCTTTCTTT.